This T cell receptor beta chain stems from a study of tumor-infiltrating lymphocytes in primary liver carcinoma. Background on the study: The number of productive TCRbeta reads per sample ranged from roughly 3.5 to 7.13 million and was similar across tissue types.

Bulk tissue was left unsorted, and RNA and DNA were co-extracted from 20-30 mg of it. A constant-region primer served to make TCR beta cDNA from about 530 ng total RNA. Three nested multiplex PCR rounds of slightly modified ARM-PCR generated TCR beta libraries. With TRBV1-TRBV30 forward primers and a C-beta reverse primer, the first two PCR rounds were run for around 11 cycles each. TCRdb passed the multiplex PCR reads through MiXCR, listing each CDR3 protein once. The sample consists of about 75,000 distinct CDR3 sequences, approximately 70% of them appearing once. CDR1 and CDR2 from the germline V gene are DFQATT and SNEGSKA (reference sequence). This CDR3 is built from 13 residues.

Sequencing used tumor-adjacent normal liver tissue. This TCR was sampled from a man aged 40-49 years with primary liver carcinoma and hepatitis B virus infection. The gene calls are TRBV20-1 and TRBJ2-3; 11 positions match TRBD2. CDR3 in amino acids: CMLSGRVADTQYF. CDR3 bases: TGCATGCTTAGCGGGAGGGTTGCGGATACGCAGTATTTT.